These 2 T cell receptor beta chains came from one sample sequenced in a study of T cells after yellow fever vaccination. TCRdb independently ran MiXCR on the 5' RACE reads; one entry per CDR3 protein. The sample has a few hundred thousand distinct CDR3 sequences; approximately 4% are singletons. The sequencing used PBMCs, collected 5 days after the yellow fever booster vaccination. The receptors stem from a man aged 18 to 30 who received the YFV17D yellow fever vaccine.

The V and J genes are TRBV6-5 and TRBJ2-5; either TRBD1 or TRBD2 may fit D (5 bases each). V shed 5 bases and J shed 5 bases, with 18 bases lying between them. The CDR3 loop spans 15 amino acids. Germline values: CDR1 MNHEY, CDR2 SVGAGI. The CDR3: CASSPGDRKTETQYF. The CDR3, as DNA: TGTGCCAGCAGTCCCGGGGACCGCAAGACGGAGACCCAGTACTTC.

The chain has TRBV20-1 and TRBJ1-1, with TRBD1 matching 7 bases. Trimming took 4 bases from V and 3 from J; bases not matched to a gene: 8. From germline, CDR1 is DFQATT and CDR2 SNEGSKA (reference sequence). The CDR3 is 14 amino acids. This chain's CDR3 is CSANPTGKDTEAFF. As DNA, the CDR3 is TGCAGTGCTAATCCGACAGGGAAAGACACTGAAGCTTTCTTT.